These 22 T cell receptor beta chains came from one sample sequenced in a study of cytomegalovirus exposure and HLA in healthy donors. The PCR ran on 60 Vbeta and 13 Jbeta primers. Method: immunoSEQ multiplex PCR; TCRdb's copy keeps in-frame clones and lacks some. This sample's table reports over 110,000 clones. The source material was PBMCs. The source is a male donor in good health and CMV-seronegative.

V is TRBV27 and J is TRBJ1-5, with 10 bases identical to TRBD1. The V gene's germline CDR1 is MNHEY and CDR2 SMNVEV (reference sequence). V gave up 4 bases and J gave up 3 bases; unmatched junction bases: 15. CDR3 length: 19 residues. CDR3 sequence: CASSSLGAGTGVYNQPQHF. CDR3 in DNA: TGTGCCAGCAGTTCCCTGGGGGCCGGGACAGGGGTATACAATCAGCCCCAGCATTTT.

The rearrangement uses TRBV5-1 and TRBJ2-1; 9 nucleotides match TRBD1. Germline values: CDR1 SGHRS, CDR2 YFSETQ. This CDR3 spans 16 amino acids. V was clipped by 4 bases and J by 6 bases; unmatched bases: 11. The DNA of the CDR3 is TGCGCCAGCAGCCCAACCGTGACGACAGGGGGCAATGAGCAGTTCTTC. This gives the protein CASSPTVTTGGNEQFF.

The rearrangement links TRBV27 to TRBJ2-7; D remains ambiguous. Germline-derived CDR1 and CDR2 are MNHEY and SMNVEV (reference sequence). This CDR3 spans 14 amino acids. Trimming cost V 1 base and J 4 bases, with 11 bases left between them. CDR3 sequence (DNA): TGTGCCAGCAGTTTATATTCAGAATCGTACGAGCAGTACTTC. Translation: CASSLYSESYEQYF.

This chain links TRBV27 with TRBJ1-5, with D maybe TRBD1 (6 bases). CDR1 MNHEY and CDR2 SMNVEV come from the germline V gene (reference sequence). V was pared by 7 bases and J by 2 bases, with 18 bases between. The CDR3 covers 16 residues. The CDR3: CASNPGGANGNQPQHF. Here the CDR3 DNA reads TGTGCCAGCAACCCGGGGGGGGCGAACGGCAATCAGCCCCAGCATTTT.

CDR3 DNA: TGTGCCAGTAGTATAAATACGCTACCCCAGCATTTT. Translated: CASSINTLPQHF. The rearrangement links TRBV19 to TRBJ1-5; no reliable D call. Germline V lookup: CDR1 LNHDA, CDR2 SQIVND (reference sequence). V gave up 2 bases and J gave up 10 bases, with 9 bases separating them. The CDR3 runs to 12 residues.

The chain joins TRBV19 to TRBJ1-1; D remains unclear. The CDR3 runs 13 residues. V dropped 5 bases and J dropped 1 base, with 8 bases sitting between them. Germline CDR1 reads LNHDA; CDR2 reads SQIVND (reference sequence). The CDR3 spells CASSFNRNTEAFF. Here the CDR3 DNA reads TGTGCCAGTAGTTTTAATAGGAACACTGAAGCTTTCTTT.

The gene calls are TRBV2 and TRBJ1-5; unclear D gene. CDR3 size: 12 residues. Trimming left V 7 bases short and J 11 bases short, with 15 bases between. Germline values: CDR1 SNHLY, CDR2 FYNNEI. CDR3 DNA: TGTGCCAGCAACGAGGATCCGGGGTCCCAGCATTTT. Translated, it gives CASNEDPGSQHF.

The J gene is TRBJ1-2, the V gene TRBV5-1; TRBD1 matches at 12 bases. Losses at the gene ends were 2 bases for V and 3 bases for J; bases not matched to a gene: 8. Germline CDR1 and CDR2: SGHRS and YFSETQ. There are 17 residues in the CDR3. The CDR3 protein is CASSLLGQGARDYGYTF. DNA of the CDR3: TGCGCCAGCAGCTTATTGGGACAGGGGGCGCGGGACTATGGCTACACCTTC. Variable domain in full (rest from reference TRBV5-1 and TRBJ1-2): KAGVTQTPRYLIKTRGQQVTLSCSPISGHRSVSWYQQTPGQGLQFLFEYFSETQRNKGNFPGRFSGRQFSNSRSEMNVSTLELGDSALYLCASSLLGQGARDYGYTFGSGTRLTVV.

The V gene is TRBV19, the J gene TRBJ1-1, with TRBD1 identical over 9 bases. Per germline, CDR1 LNHDA and CDR2 SQIVND (reference sequence). CDR3 length: 15 amino acids. Trimming removed 7 bases from V and 4 bases from J; junction bases left unmatched: 10. CDR3 sequence (DNA): TGTGCCAGTAAAGCTAAGGACAGGGGCCCCACTGAAGCTTTCTTT. This translates into CASKAKDRGPTEAFF.

The V gene is TRBV9, the J gene TRBJ2-5, with 12 positions matching TRBD1. With 4 bases clipped from V and 11 bases from J, the junction kept 9 bases outside the gene matches. This CDR3 has 14 residues. Germline V gene data show CDR1 as SGDLS and CDR2 as YYNGEE. The CDR3 loop is CASSPGTGGREQYF. CDR3 DNA sequence: TGTGCCAGCAGCCCCGGGACAGGGGGCCGAGAGCAGTACTTC.

V gene TRBV6-5 combines with J gene TRBJ1-1, with a tentative D call TRBD1 (6 bases). From germline, CDR1 is MNHEY and CDR2 SVGAGI. With 6 bases removed from V and 6 bases from J, the gap between germline ends came to 17 bases. CDR3 length equals 14 residues. In DNA, the CDR3 is TGTGCCAGCAGGAAACAGGGTATCGGCGCTGAAGCTTTCTTT. This gives the protein CASRKQGIGAEAFF.

The rearrangement links TRBV19 to TRBJ2-5; weak D call: TRBD1 (6 bases). The germline V and J ends were trimmed by 8 bases and 2 bases, with 15 bases remaining between them. The CDR3 consists of 14 residues. Germline V lookup: CDR1 LNHDA, CDR2 SQIVND (reference sequence). CDR3 amino acids: CASGSGVGQETQYF. The CDR3 nucleotides read TGTGCCAGTGGATCAGGGGTCGGTCAAGAGACCCAGTACTTC.

V gene TRBV7-9 combines with J gene TRBJ2-7; D uncertain. V was trimmed by 2 bases and J by 6 bases, leaving 11 bases between them. The length of the CDR3 is 13 residues. Germline loops: CDR1 SEHNR, CDR2 FQNEAQ (reference sequence). This CDR3 is CASSLNTLSEQYF. The DNA for the CDR3 is TGTGCCAGCAGCTTAAATACATTAAGCGAGCAGTACTTC.

The J gene is TRBJ2-1, the V gene TRBV19; the D is unclear. Germline V gene sequence: CDR1 LNHDA, CDR2 SQIVND (reference sequence). CDR3 length: 12 residues. V lost 5 bases, J lost 3 bases, and 5 bases lay in between. CDR3 sequence reads: CASSLLYNEQFF. Here the CDR3 DNA reads TGTGCCAGTAGTTTACTCTACAATGAGCAGTTCTTC. Variable domain in full (rest from reference TRBV19 and TRBJ2-1): DGGITQSPKYLFRKEGQNVTLSCEQNLNHDAMYWYRQDPGQGLRLIYYSQIVNDFQKGDIAEGYSVSREKKESFPLTVTSAQKNPTAFYLCASSLLYNEQFFGPGTRLTVL.

CDR3 loop: CASSAVGQGARETQYF. For the CDR3, the DNA is TGCGCCAGCAGCGCGGTCGGCCAGGGGGCTCGGGAGACCCAGTACTTC. This chain uses TRBV5-1 with TRBJ2-5, with 8 nucleotides matching TRBD1. V lost 4 bases and J lost 5; bases outside the gene matches: 13. This CDR3 is built from 16 residues. The germline V gene has CDR1 SGHRS and CDR2 YFSETQ.

A remark on this clone: Other nucleotide sequences in the sample specify the same CDR3. The chain couples TRBV27 to TRBJ2-1; weak D call: TRBD1 (5 bases). V was trimmed by 5 bases and J by 1 base, leaving 12 bases between them. Germline CDR1 MNHEY, CDR2 SMNVEV (reference sequence). The CDR3 runs 15 residues. The DNA of the CDR3 is TGTGCCAGCAGTCTTGGGGCCAGTTCCTACAATGAGCAGTTCTTC. Protein sequence: CASSLGASSYNEQFF.

The V call is TRBV9, the J call TRBJ2-3; D possibly corresponds to TRBD1 (5 bases). CDR1 SGDLS and CDR2 YYNGEE come from the germline V gene. This CDR3 contains 15 residues. V was pared by 5 bases and J by 6 bases, with 19 bases between. Here the CDR3 DNA reads TGTGCCAGCAGTGGACATTACGGTAGTATCGATACGCAGTATTTT. As protein: CASSGHYGSIDTQYF.

V gene TRBV5-1 combines with J gene TRBJ2-7, with D perhaps TRBD2 (5 bases). Germline lookup yields CDR1 SGHRS and CDR2 YFSETQ. V was shortened by 0 bases and J by 5 bases, with 15 bases between the two germline ends. The CDR3 has 15 residues. In DNA form, the CDR3 reads TGCGCCAGCAGCTTGGAGGGCCGGGGTCTGGACGAGCAGTACTTC. It codes for CASSLEGRGLDEQYF. Full variable domain (rest looked up from reference TRBV5-1 and TRBJ2-7): KAGVTQTPRYLIKTRGQQVTLSCSPISGHRSVSWYQQTPGQGLQFLFEYFSETQRNKGNFPGRFSGRQFSNSRSEMNVSTLELGDSALYLCASSLEGRGLDEQYFGPGTRLTVT.

The chain employs TRBV5-1 and TRBJ2-2; 8 bases are shared with TRBD1. The CDR3 totals 16 residues. J lost 5 bases, V lost 4 bases, and 10 bases had no gene match. Germline-derived CDR1 and CDR2 are SGHRS and YFSETQ. The DNA for the CDR3 is TGCGCCAGCAGCCCGTCGCAGGGGGCGCAAACCGGGGAGCTGTTTTTT. It encodes CASSPSQGAQTGELFF.

The chain is built from TRBV19 and TRBJ2-5; a possible D gene is TRBD2 (5 bases). Trimming removed 6 bases from V and 1 base from J, with 18 bases in between. Germline CDR1 is LNHDA and CDR2 is SQIVND (reference sequence). The CDR3 covers 16 residues. The CDR3 spells CASSSLGSLGQETQYF. CDR3 coding DNA: TGTGCCAGTAGCAGCTTGGGGAGCTTAGGCCAAGAGACCCAGTACTTC.

V and J are TRBV2 and TRBJ2-2; D unresolved. V shed 7 bases and J shed 1 base, with 10 bases lying between them. Germline V gene sequence: CDR1 SNHLY, CDR2 FYNNEI. This CDR3 has 14 amino acids. CDR3 sequence (DNA): TGTGCCAGCAAGGCCAGCGAGAACACCGGGGAGCTGTTTTTT. Translation: CASKASENTGELFF.

The rearrangement uses TRBV6-6 and TRBJ1-5, with 7 nucleotides matching TRBD1. The germline gives CDR1 MNHNY, CDR2 SVGAGI (reference sequence). The ends lost 3 bases at V and 6 bases at J; junction bases unmatched: 11. The CDR3 is made up of 16 amino acids. This chain's CDR3 is CASSYGGQGEGQPQHF. In DNA, the CDR3 is TGTGCCAGCAGTTATGGGGGTCAGGGGGAAGGTCAGCCCCAGCATTTT.